This T cell receptor beta chain was profiled in a study of blood T cells in healthy people across ages (dated by TCRdb to between 2015 and 2016). Describing the broader study: In model experiments, roughly one uniquely barcoded TCR beta cDNA molecule per two T cells was captured by template switching. Age-related changes in TCR beta repertoire diversity were measured in the study by deep sequencing normalized with unique cDNA molecular identifiers. To avoid experimental bias, donors of different ages were distributed randomly across sequencing lanes. For two donors (one aged 18 to 29 and one aged 80 or older), the study analyzed two additional independent replicas of 1 million unique cDNA reads from the same blood draw. The donors were divided into four age groups: young (average approximately 17 years), middle-aged (about 39), aged (about 56) and long-lived (approximately 74).

Taken from the germline V gene, the CDR1 and CDR2 loops are MNHEY and SVGEGT. V is shortened by 9 bases, J by 4 bases, and the region joining them spans 17 bases. Measured from the cysteine to the phenylalanine, the CDR3 is 14 residues long. Only the CDR3 region is kept as DNA, spanning 42 bases read in frame from base 1. The library relied on 5' RACE. These reads were obtained on an Illumina HiSeq 2500. The second PCR ran for roughly 7 to 12 cycles and used a J-beta primer mix along with a sample-barcoded 5' primer. A unique molecular identifier was introduced onto each TCR beta cDNA molecule by a template-switch 5' adaptor carrying 12 random nucleotides. Each sample yielded at least 2.5 million CDR3-containing paired-end reads. The Mint cDNA synthesis kit, primed by a TRBC-specific oligonucleotide, was used to synthesize first-strand cDNA from all RNA. Following uracil-DNA glycosylase treatment, all cDNA underwent a first 18-cycle PCR with the universal primers M1SS and BC2_uni_R. On the study's bioinformatics: Each sample was normalized by randomly selecting 1 million high-quality reads, each carrying a distinct molecular identifier. Reads with shared molecular identifiers were discarded instead of being binned into consensus sequences. MiTCR, set to a Q25 quality threshold and the strictest error-elimination algorithm, was used for CDR3 identification, clonotype clustering and error correction. A nonparametric unseen species model with Euler transformation was used to estimate a lower bound on total TCR beta diversity. The public reads were quality trimmed at Q25 with fastp and then assembled into clones with MiXCR by TCRdb, keeping productive beta chains. Rows with one shared CDR3 protein collapse into an entry with the most common genes and DNA. The V and J calls, along with clone size, are taken from TCRdb and not from the paper's own processing. Counted in this sample were about 780,000 distinct CDR3 sequences; around 45% of them appeared once. The top ten hold around 18% of the sample.

The roughly 38 donors, aged roughly 6 to 90 years, were systemically healthy Caucasian individuals from Russia. Around 10 milliliters of peripheral blood were drawn from each donor into EDTA-treated Vacutainer tubes. Ficoll-Paque density-gradient centrifugation was used to isolate PBMCs, with at least 7 million obtained per sample. Total RNA, at least 5 micrograms per sample, was extracted from PBMCs with Trizol reagent. For every donor, an aliquot of PBMCs went through flow cytometry to measure the percentages of naive CD45RAhigh/CD27high T cells. With regard to this clonotype: It lacks a known antigen. Per-nucleotide qualities are absent, and no much larger clonotype sits a single base away.

On the study overall, not on this receptor specifically: Bulk unsorted PBMC profiling prevented conclusive comparison of naive and antigen-experienced compartments. Because donor CMV infection status was unknown, age-related changes in expanded clonotypes were potentially confounded. Observed TCR beta diversity per million T cells fell roughly linearly with age, and a significant reduction was already apparent by age roughly 40. Compared with the aged group, the long-lived group had more naive CD4+ T cells, fewer expanded clones and increased TCR diversity, a pattern suggesting age selection. The percentage of naive T cells measured by flow cytometry correlated strongly with observed TCR beta diversity. Estimates of total diversity from one million sequenced T cells were regarded as lower bounds and underestimates.

The rearranged chain carries TRBV6-2 or TRBV6-3 and TRBJ2-3; tentative D gene TRBD1, with 6 bases matching. Sequenced input: blood. This receptor was identified in an elderly man in good health. The CDR3 reads as follows: CASIRGGRADTQYF. The nucleotide sequence is TGTGCCAGTATCCGAGGGGGAAGAGCAGATACGCAGTATTTT.